The clone carrying this T cell receptor beta chain came up many times. This sample was taken from a study of T-cell reconstitution after alpha-beta-depleted transplantation in children. V was trimmed by 0 bases and J by 4 bases, leaving 12 bases between them. Germline V gene sequence: CDR1 SGHTA, CDR2 FQGNSA. This CDR3 comprises 15 residues. Preparation of the TCRbeta library involved a method that used unique molecular identifiers. Using its own MiXCR run on the PCR reads, TCRdb lists one record per CDR3 protein. Of about 110,000 distinct CDR3 sequences in the sample, over 9% were seen once. The clonotype was recovered from a human donor who donated a stem cell graft to a child with acute lymphoblastic leukemia. The chain uses TRBV7-2 and TRBJ2-5; no firm D call. The sample was PBMCs from the stem cell graft donor, taken from the stem cell graft. In nucleotides, the CDR3 is TGTGCCAGCAGCTTAGCGCATGTGAAGGGAGAGACCCAGTACTTC. Its translation: CASSLAHVKGETQYF.